This passage covers 23 T cell receptor beta chains from one sample sequenced in a study of T-cell reconstitution after alpha-beta-depleted transplantation in children. For TCRbeta, the library was prepared with unique molecular identifiers. TCRdb re-called the PCR reads with MiXCR, one entry per CDR3 protein. The sample carries 9,200 or so distinct CDR3 sequences, about 15% recorded once. Specimen: PBMCs, mostly from graft donor cells, collected 60 days after TCRalphabeta/CD19-depleted stem cell transplant. The receptors derive from a male patient younger than 18 who had a stem cell transplant for acute lymphoblastic leukemia, so the T cells may come from the graft donor.

This clonotype was seen ten or more times. The chain employs TRBV11-2 and TRBJ1-2; 7 nucleotides line up with TRBD1. V shed 1 base, J shed 3 bases, and the junction held 11 bases outside the gene matches. This CDR3 is built from 17 residues. The V gene's germline CDR1 is SGHAT and CDR2 FQNNGV. The CDR3 DNA sequence: TGTGCCAGCAGCTTAGTTCAGGAGGAGGGGGCCGACTATGGCTACACCTTC. Protein product: CASSLVQEEGADYGYTF.

Of note for this clonotype: This may stem from a read error, because a much larger clone lies one nucleotide away. This chain links TRBV4-2 with TRBJ2-4; D perhaps matches TRBD2 (5 bases). CDR3 length: 16 residues. In germline, CDR1 is LGHNA, CDR2 YNFKEQ. The CDR3 coding sequence is TGTGTCAGCAGCCAAGATCGAGGGCAGGCCAAAAACATTCAGTACTTC. Its translation is CVSSQDRGQAKNIQYF.

This clonotype was recorded at least ten times. This sequence joins TRBV13 and TRBJ2-7; 7 nucleotides line up with TRBD2. Germline lookup yields CDR1 PRHDT and CDR2 FYEKMQ (reference sequence). V was pared by 3 bases and J by 11 bases, with 10 bases of the junction left unmatched. This CDR3 is built from 13 residues. CDR3: CASSFQGAGLKYF. The CDR3 nucleotides are TGTGCCAGCAGCTTCCAAGGAGCGGGGCTCAAGTACTTC.

This clonotype was seen a handful of times. The chain links TRBV7-8 to TRBJ1-6; perhaps TRBD1 as D (5 bases). Germline CDR1 SGHVS, CDR2 FQNEAQ. Trimming pared 4 bases from V and 9 bases from J, leaving 16 bases between. CDR3 size: 15 residues. The CDR3 here is CASSSQGRPSSPLHF. DNA of the CDR3: TGTGCCAGCAGCTCCCAGGGAAGGCCGAGTTCACCCCTCCACTTT.

Note on this clonotype: This may arise from a read error, as a much more abundant clone is one base away. The V and J genes are TRBV19 and TRBJ2-1, with 11 bases aligning to TRBD2. The trim removed 0 bases at V and 4 bases at J, leaving 8 bases unmatched. The CDR3 covers 18 residues. The germline gives CDR1 LNHDA, CDR2 SQIVND (reference sequence). CDR3 DNA sequence: TGTGCCAGTAGTATAGATTCCCCTAGCGGGGGGACATACAATGAGCAGTTCTTC. Protein sequence: CASSIDSPSGGTYNEQFF.

This clonotype was recorded many times. A single base separates this from a much larger clone, so it may be a read error. The J gene is TRBJ1-5, the V gene TRBV12-3 or TRBV12-4; 8 bases match TRBD1. The CDR3 sequence is 15 residues long. The CDR3 region is CSSSGQGSSNQPQHF. In DNA, the CDR3 is TGTTCCAGCAGTGGACAGGGTTCAAGCAATCAGCCCCAGCATTTT.

The sample holds many counts of this clonotype. This sequence joins TRBV2 and TRBJ2-5; TRBD1 matches 9 bases. The CDR3 runs 16 residues. Unmatched junction bases numbered 13, after V lost 6 bases and J lost 5 bases. Per the germline V gene, CDR1 is SNHLY and CDR2 is FYNNEI. The DNA of the CDR3 is TGTGCCAGCAGCAGAAGTGGGACAGGGCTGGGGGAGACCCAGTACTTC. Its translation is CASSRSGTGLGETQYF.

This clonotype was picked up many times. The chain couples TRBV7-8 to TRBJ1-1; D unclear. This CDR3 comprises 15 residues. V gave up 1 base and J gave up 2 bases, with 11 bases separating them. Germline loops: CDR1 SGHVS, CDR2 FQNEAQ. The CDR3 nucleotides read TGTGCCAGCAGCTTAGAAGGGATGGGCAACACTGAAGCTTTCTTT. Its protein is CASSLEGMGNTEAFF.

The genes are TRBV7-9 and TRBJ1-1, with D unresolved. Germline V gene data show CDR1 as SEHNR and CDR2 as FQNEAQ (reference sequence). The CDR3 loop spans 13 amino acids. V was cut by 7 bases and J by 1 base, with 10 bases left in between. CDR3 sequence reads: CASNLLRNTEAFF. CDR3 sequence (DNA): TGTGCCAGCAACCTCCTCCGGAACACTGAAGCTTTCTTT.

The chain combines TRBV4-3 with TRBJ2-6, with 8 bases identical to TRBD1. V lost 4 bases, J lost 3 bases, and 14 bases stayed unmatched. Germline V gene sequence: CDR1 LGHNA, CDR2 YSLEER. This CDR3 is built from 19 residues. CDR3 in amino acids: CASSPLGGQGAYGANVLTF. DNA of the CDR3: TGCGCCAGCAGCCCTCTGGGAGGACAGGGTGCTTATGGGGCCAACGTCCTGACTTTC.

This clonotype was observed many times. The rearrangement joins TRBV12-3 or TRBV12-4 to TRBJ1-1, with 10 bases that match TRBD1. This CDR3 spans 15 amino acids. J was trimmed by 4 bases and V by 6 bases; bases with no gene match: 8. CDR3 sequence: CASRARDRGSTEAFF. CDR3 nucleotides: TGTGCCAGCAGGGCCCGGGACAGGGGATCCACTGAAGCTTTCTTT.

This clonotype came up many times. The chain carries TRBV5-1 and TRBJ2-1, with D perhaps TRBD1 (5 bases). Trimming took 4 bases from V and 8 from J, leaving 19 bases between them. The germline V gene has CDR1 SGHRS and CDR2 YFSETQ. This CDR3 is 15 amino acids long. Here the CDR3 reads CASSTWGQELYEQFF. CDR3 in DNA: TGCGCCAGCAGCACTTGGGGCCAGGAGCTCTATGAGCAGTTCTTC.

This clonotype was picked up many times. V and J are TRBV7-6 and TRBJ2-7, with 7 bases matching TRBD2. Losses at the gene ends were 4 bases for V and 3 bases for J; bases not matched to a gene: 12. Looked up from germline, CDR1 is SGHVS and CDR2 is FNYEAQ. This CDR3 region has 16 residues. DNA for the CDR3: TGTGCCAGCAGCTCCCTCAGCGGGAAAGAGGTCTACGAGCAGTACTTC. The encoded protein is CASSSLSGKEVYEQYF.

The sample holds many counts of this clonotype. One end of the junction fails to match germline, which may point to a read error. J is TRBJ2-2 and V is TRBV7-9; D possibly corresponds to TRBD1 (6 bases). The CDR3 is 14 residues long. Germline lookup yields CDR1 SEHNR and CDR2 FQNEAQ (reference sequence). The CDR3 loop reads CASTLGGFPGELFF. In DNA, the CDR3 is TGTGCCAGCACCTTAGGGGGATTTCCCGGGGAGCTGTTTTTT.

The sample holds many counts of this clonotype. This chain connects TRBV2 to TRBJ1-1; TRBD1 matches 8 bases. There are 15 residues in the CDR3. Germline V CDR1 and CDR2: SNHLY, FYNNEI. V shed 3 bases, J shed 7 bases, and the junction held 10 bases outside the gene matches. CDR3 sequence reads: CASSDRQGRHGEAFF. For the CDR3, the DNA is TGTGCCAGCAGTGATCGACAGGGGCGCCATGGTGAAGCTTTCTTT.

This clonotype was picked up many times. The chain has TRBV7-8 and TRBJ2-7; the D is unclear. The CDR3 consists of 14 residues. The V end lost 5 bases, the J end lost 0 bases, and 11 bases lay between the germline ends. The germline V gene has CDR1 SGHVS and CDR2 FQNEAQ. The CDR3 region has the DNA TGTGCCAGCAGCCCCTCGTCCCCCTCCTACGAGCAGTACTTC. It codes for CASSPSSPSYEQYF. Combining the CDR3 with reference TRBV7-8 and TRBJ2-7 gives the whole variable domain GAGVSQSPRYKVAKRGQDVALRCDPISGHVSLFWYQQALGQGPEFLTYFQNEAQLDKSGLPSDRFFAERPEGSVSTLKIQRTQQEDSAVYLCASSPSSPSYEQYFGPGTRLTVT.

This clonotype was counted many times. The rearrangement joins TRBV19 to TRBJ1-5, with 11 bases matching TRBD1. Per the germline V gene, CDR1 is LNHDA and CDR2 is SQIVND (reference sequence). This CDR3 contains 18 residues. Trimming at V came to 5 bases and at J to 0 bases, leaving 9 bases not matched to a gene. The CDR3 DNA is TGTGCCAGTAGTTCAAACCCGGGACAGGGGGATAGCAATCAGCCCCAGCATTTT. It encodes CASSSNPGQGDSNQPQHF.

This chain joins TRBV3-1 and TRBJ1-5, with TRBD1 as a possible D gene (5 bases). V shed 0 bases and J shed 5 bases, with 11 bases lying between them. The length of the CDR3 is 15 residues. Germline V gives CDR1 LGHDT, CDR2 YNNKEL (reference sequence). The CDR3 loop reads CASSQDGHDYQPQHF. The CDR3 nucleotides are TGTGCCAGCAGCCAAGATGGACACGACTATCAGCCCCAGCATTTT.

This clonotype was picked up a small number of times. CDR3 residues: CASSASPRQGTILGAQYF. DNA for the CDR3: TGTGCCAGCAGCGCCAGCCCCCGACAGGGGACTATCCTAGGGGCCCAGTACTTC. This chain links TRBV25-1 with TRBJ2-5, with D maybe TRBD1 (8 bases). Germline lookup yields CDR1 MGHDK and CDR2 SYGVNS. V lost 6 bases, J lost 9 bases, and 32 bases lay in between. The CDR3 contains 18 residues. Looking up the rest from reference TRBV25-1 and TRBJ2-5 gives the full variable domain: EADIYQTPRYLVIGTGKKITLECSQTMGHDKMYWYQQDPGMELHLIHYSYGVNSTEKGDLSSESTVSRIRTEHFPLTLESARPSHTSQYLCASSASPRQGTILGAQYFGPGTRLLVL.

V and J are TRBV12-3 or TRBV12-4 and TRBJ2-3, with 11 bases matching TRBD2. This CDR3 has 14 amino acids. V dropped 5 bases and J dropped 3; count of bases not matched to a gene: 1. CDR3 loop: CASSASGGTDTQYF. The DNA for the CDR3 is TGTGCCAGCAGTGCTAGCGGGGGGACAGATACGCAGTATTTT.

This clonotype was counted ten times or more. Written as DNA, the CDR3 is TGTGCCAGCAGCGTAGAGGGGGTCCCTACAGATACGCAGTATTTT. It translates to CASSVEGVPTDTQYF. This chain joins TRBV9 and TRBJ2-3, with D perhaps TRBD1 (6 bases). Per the germline V gene, CDR1 is SGDLS and CDR2 is YYNGEE. The CDR3 length is 15 residues. V lost 0 bases, J lost 3 bases, and 11 bases lay in between. Looking up the rest from reference TRBV9 and TRBJ2-3 gives the full variable domain: DSGVTQTPKHLITATGQRVTLRCSPRSGDLSVYWYQQSLDQGLQFLIQYYNGEERAKGNILERFSAQQFPDLHSELNLSSLELGDSALYFCASSVEGVPTDTQYFGPGTRLTVL.

J is TRBJ2-2 and V is TRBV6-2 or TRBV6-3, with 11 bases fitting TRBD2. Per the germline V gene, CDR1 is MNHEY and CDR2 is SVGEGT. The CDR3 sequence is 16 residues long. V shed 6 bases, J shed 4 bases, and the junction held 7 bases outside the gene matches. The DNA for the CDR3 is TGTGCCAGCAGGCCTAGCGGGAGGAAAGCCACCGGGGAGCTGTTTTTT. It encodes CASRPSGRKATGELFF.

There are many counts of this clonotype. In nucleotides, the CDR3 is TGTGCCACCTCCCGGGACTCACGCTACAATGAGCAGTTCTTC. It is translated as CATSRDSRYNEQFF. The rearrangement links TRBV6-1 to TRBJ2-1, with D maybe TRBD2 (6 bases). Looked up from germline, CDR1 is MNHNS and CDR2 is SASEGT. The CDR3 covers 14 residues. V was cut by 10 bases and J by 3 bases, with 16 bases left in between.